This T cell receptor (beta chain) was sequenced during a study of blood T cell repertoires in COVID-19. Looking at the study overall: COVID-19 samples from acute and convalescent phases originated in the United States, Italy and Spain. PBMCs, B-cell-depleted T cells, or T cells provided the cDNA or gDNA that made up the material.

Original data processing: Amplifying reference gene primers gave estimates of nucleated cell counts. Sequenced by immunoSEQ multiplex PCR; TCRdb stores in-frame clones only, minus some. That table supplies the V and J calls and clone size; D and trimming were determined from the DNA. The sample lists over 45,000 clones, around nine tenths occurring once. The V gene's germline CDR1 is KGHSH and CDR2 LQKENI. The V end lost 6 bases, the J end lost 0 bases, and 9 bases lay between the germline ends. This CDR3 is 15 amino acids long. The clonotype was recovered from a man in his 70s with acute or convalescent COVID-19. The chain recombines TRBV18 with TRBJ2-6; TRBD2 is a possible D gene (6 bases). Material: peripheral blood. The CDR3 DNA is TGTGCCAGCTCCGGAGGGAGCTCTGGGGCCAACGTCCTGACTTTC. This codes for CASSGGSSGANVLTF.